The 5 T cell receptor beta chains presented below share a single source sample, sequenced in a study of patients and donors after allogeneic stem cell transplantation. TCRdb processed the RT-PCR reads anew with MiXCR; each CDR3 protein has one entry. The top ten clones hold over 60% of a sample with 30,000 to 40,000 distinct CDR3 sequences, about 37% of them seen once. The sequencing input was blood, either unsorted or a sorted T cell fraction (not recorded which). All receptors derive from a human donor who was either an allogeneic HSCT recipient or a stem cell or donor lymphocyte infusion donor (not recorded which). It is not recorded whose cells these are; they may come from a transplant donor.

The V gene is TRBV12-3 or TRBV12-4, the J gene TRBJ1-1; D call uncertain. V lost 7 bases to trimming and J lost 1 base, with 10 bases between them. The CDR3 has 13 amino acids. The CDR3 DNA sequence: TGTGCCAGCAACAACGTTCCGAACACTGAAGCTTTCTTT. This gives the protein CASNNVPNTEAFF.

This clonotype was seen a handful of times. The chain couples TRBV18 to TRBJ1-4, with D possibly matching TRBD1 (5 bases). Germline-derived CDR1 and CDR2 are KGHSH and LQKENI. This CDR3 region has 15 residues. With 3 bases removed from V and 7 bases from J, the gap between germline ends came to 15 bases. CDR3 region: CASSPLQGTGEKLFF. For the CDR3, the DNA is TGTGCCAGCTCACCTCTTCAGGGAACCGGTGAAAAACTGTTTTTT.

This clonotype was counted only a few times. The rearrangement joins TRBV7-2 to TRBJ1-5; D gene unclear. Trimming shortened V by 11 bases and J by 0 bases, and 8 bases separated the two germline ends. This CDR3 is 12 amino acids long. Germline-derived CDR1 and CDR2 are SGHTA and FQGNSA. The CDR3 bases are TGTGCCGCGGGAGATAGCAATCAGCCCCAGCATTTT. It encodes CAAGDSNQPQHF.

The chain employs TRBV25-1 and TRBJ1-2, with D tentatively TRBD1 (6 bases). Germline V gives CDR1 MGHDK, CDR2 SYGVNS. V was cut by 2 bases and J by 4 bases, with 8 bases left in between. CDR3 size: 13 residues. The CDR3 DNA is TGTGCCAGCAGTGAAACAGGGACCTATGGCTACACCTTC. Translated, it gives CASSETGTYGYTF.

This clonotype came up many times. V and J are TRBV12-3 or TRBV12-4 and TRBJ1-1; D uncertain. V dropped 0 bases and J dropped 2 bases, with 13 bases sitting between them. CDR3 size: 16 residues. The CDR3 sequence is CASSLAVGKGNTEAFF. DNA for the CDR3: TGTGCCAGCAGTTTAGCGGTTGGAAAGGGTAACACTGAAGCTTTCTTT.